What follows are 27 T cell receptor beta chains derived from one specimen sequenced in a study of blood T cell repertoires in COVID-19. Using immunoSEQ multiplex PCR, the repertoire was profiled, and TCRdb retains in-frame clones only, with some absent. The repertoire includes under 250,000 clones, about 88% of them detected once, and about 18% sits in the top ten. The sequencing sample was made of peripheral blood. These receptors came from a man in his forties or fifties with COVID-19, enrolled during active disease.

The chain recombines TRBV4-1 with TRBJ2-1; D may be TRBD2 (5 bases). Trimming took 2 bases from V and 10 from J, leaving 9 bases between them. This CDR3 spans 12 amino acids. CDR1 and CDR2 from the germline V gene are MGHRA and YSYEKL. The DNA of the CDR3 is TGCGCCAGCAGCCAATGGGGAGTGGAGCAGTTCTTC. Protein: CASSQWGVEQFF.

This clone was found a few times. This sequence joins TRBV30 and TRBJ2-1; 13 bases map to TRBD2. V shed 0 bases, J shed 4 bases, and the junction held 9 bases outside the gene matches. Germline V gene lookup returns CDR1 GTSNPN and CDR2 SVGIG (reference sequence). The CDR3 covers 18 residues. The CDR3, as DNA: TGTGCCTGGAGTGTATACCGGACTAGCGGGGGTCAGTACAATGAGCAGTTCTTC. This sequence encodes CAWSVYRTSGGQYNEQFF. The complete variable domain, with remaining parts taken from reference TRBV30 and TRBJ2-1, reads SQTIHQWPATLVQPVGSPLSLECTVEGTSNPNLYWYRQAAGRGLQLLFYSVGIGQISSEVPQNLSASRPQDRQFILSSKKLLLSDSGFYLCAWSVYRTSGGQYNEQFFGPGTRLTVL.

The chain uses TRBV5-1 and TRBJ1-2; 7 nucleotides align to TRBD1. The CDR3 totals 14 residues. Germline assignment: CDR1 SGHRS and CDR2 YFSETQ. Trimming cost V 4 bases and J 5 bases; bases outside gene matches: 8. DNA for the CDR3: TGCGCCAGCAGCGAAACAGGGGCACGGTATGGCTACACCTTC. It specifies CASSETGARYGYTF.

The chain is built from TRBV5-4 and TRBJ2-7; TRBD2 is a possible D gene (5 bases). V was pared by 5 bases and J by 0 bases, with 15 bases between. The CDR3 sequence is 15 residues long. Germline CDR1 reads SGHNT; CDR2 reads YYREEE (reference sequence). CDR3 region: CASRPRGGSSYEQYF. Here the CDR3 DNA reads TGTGCCAGCAGACCCCGAGGAGGCAGCTCCTACGAGCAGTACTTC. The variable domain in full, with the rest retrieved from reference TRBV5-4 and TRBJ2-7, is ETGVTQSPTHLIKTRGQQVTLRCSSQSGHNTVSWYQQALGQGPQFIFQYYREEENGRGNFPPRFSGLQFPNYSSELNVNALELDDSALYLCASRPRGGSSYEQYFGPGTRLTVT.

The chain couples TRBV6-1 to TRBJ2-7, with TRBD1 matching 12 bases. The germline CDR1 and CDR2 sequences are MNHNS and SASEGT. The CDR3 covers 16 residues. V lost 4 bases, J lost 1 base, and 5 bases stayed unmatched. The CDR3 protein is CASSGGQGAYSYEQYF. The CDR3 nucleotides read TGTGCCAGCAGTGGGGGACAGGGGGCGTATTCCTACGAGCAGTACTTC.

The gene calls are TRBV3-1 (or the pseudogene TRBV3-2) and TRBJ2-3, with a weak D call TRBD1 (6 bases). This CDR3 region has 15 residues. CDR1 and CDR2 from the germline V gene are LGHDT and YNNKEL (reference sequence). Deletions cut 1 base from V and 5 bases from J, with 13 bases between. CDR3 in DNA: TGTGCCAGCAGCCAAGCGCAGGCCAGGGGAGATACGCAGTATTTT. Residues: CASSQAQARGDTQYF.

The chain is built from TRBV4-2 and TRBJ2-3, with D possibly being TRBD2 (5 bases). This CDR3 is 18 amino acids long. Germline CDR1 reads LGHNA; CDR2 reads YNFKEQ. V was shortened by 0 bases and J by 0 bases, with 16 bases between the two germline ends. CDR3 region: CASSQELLAYGSTDTQYF. CDR3 nucleotides: TGTGCCAGCAGCCAAGAGCTCCTAGCCTATGGGAGCACAGATACGCAGTATTTT.

J is TRBJ2-7 and V is TRBV7-2; D is uncertain. V was clipped by 1 base and J by 5 bases, with 9 bases between them. The CDR3 loop spans 13 amino acids. Germline-derived CDR1 and CDR2 are SGHTA and FQGNSA. The CDR3 DNA reads TGTGCCAGCAGCTTAGGACTTCGGGACGAGCAGTACTTC. The encoded protein is CASSLGLRDEQYF.

This chain joins TRBV28 and TRBJ1-1; TRBD1 aligns across 7 bases. Unmatched junction bases numbered 11, after V lost 1 base and J lost 12 bases. The germline V gene has CDR1 MDHEN and CDR2 SYDVKM. This CDR3 is built from 14 residues. CDR3 sequence (DNA): TGTGCCAGCAGTTTATCCCGGACAGGTTCGATGACTTTCTTT. This codes for CASSLSRTGSMTFF.

V gene TRBV28 combines with J gene TRBJ1-5; perhaps TRBD1 as D (5 bases). The CDR3 runs 14 residues. The V gene's germline CDR1 is MDHEN and CDR2 SYDVKM. Trimming left V 1 base short and J 6 bases short, with 10 bases between. The CDR3 DNA reads as TGTGCCAGCAGTTTATCAGGGTTGGCTCAGCCCCAGCATTTT. Translated, it gives CASSLSGLAQPQHF.

This chain joins TRBV20-1 and TRBJ1-2; D perhaps matches TRBD1 (6 bases). V shed 3 bases and J shed 6 bases, with 11 bases lying between them. The CDR3 spans 12 residues. Germline V gene data show CDR1 as DFQATT and CDR2 as SNEGSKA (reference sequence). As DNA, the CDR3 is TGCAGTGCTAGTTTGGGGGCCCATGGCTACACCTTC. Residues: CSASLGAHGYTF.

This chain links TRBV7-8 with TRBJ2-7; 8 positions match TRBD2. Per germline, CDR1 SGHVS and CDR2 FQNEAQ. This CDR3 is 16 amino acids long. After removal of 0 bases from V and 0 bases from J, the junction contained 4 bases not matched to a gene. Written as DNA, the CDR3 is TGTGCCAGCAGCTTAGCCTCCAGCGGGAGCTCCTACGAGCAGTACTTC. Protein: CASSLASSGSSYEQYF.

The V gene is TRBV5-6, the J gene TRBJ1-1, with D uncertain. Germline CDR1 and CDR2: SGHDT and YYEEEE. This CDR3 region has 13 residues. Trimming shortened V by 0 bases and J by 5 bases, and 8 bases separated the two germline ends. The CDR3 DNA is TGTGCCAGCAGCTTGGCCGCGAGGACTGAAGCTTTCTTT. Translation: CASSLAARTEAFF. The full variable domain, completed using reference TRBV5-6 and TRBJ1-1, is DAGVTQSPTHLIKTRGQQVTLRCSPKSGHDTVSWYQQALGQGPQFIFQYYEEEERQRGNFPDRFSGHQFPNYSSELNVNALLLGDSALYLCASSLAARTEAFFGQGTRLTVV.

CDR3 sequence (DNA): TGTGCCAGCAGCCCCGGGCCCCGGACAAGTCAAAAAGCTTTCTTT. Its protein product is CASSPGPRTSQKAFF. V and J are TRBV6-5 and TRBJ1-1, with TRBD1 as a possible D gene (5 bases). Trimming took 6 bases from V and 9 from J, leaving 23 bases between them. CDR1 is MNHEY and CDR2 is SVGAGI in the germline V gene. This CDR3 spans 15 amino acids.

V is TRBV5-1 and J is TRBJ2-3, with 10 positions matching TRBD2. This CDR3 has 18 amino acids. Trimming took 3 bases from V and 0 from J; bases not matched to a gene: 10. CDR1 is SGHRS, CDR2 YFSETQ, per germline. The CDR3 nucleotides are TGCGCCAGCAGCTCGAATCCTCCGGGACTAGCGAGCACAGATACGCAGTATTTT. Translated, it gives CASSSNPPGLASTDTQYF.

This clone appeared once. The V gene is TRBV6-1, the J gene TRBJ2-3, with 10 bases aligning to TRBD2. CDR1 MNHNS and CDR2 SASEGT come from the germline V gene. The length of the CDR3 is 17 residues. Unmatched junction bases numbered 9, after V lost 4 bases and J lost 2 bases. The CDR3 here is CASSAFRTSGNTDTQYF. The DNA for the CDR3 is TGTGCCAGCAGTGCCTTTCGGACTAGCGGAAACACAGATACGCAGTATTTT.

This chain connects TRBV29-1 to TRBJ2-7, with D tentatively TRBD1 (5 bases). CDR1 SQVTM and CDR2 ANQGSEA come from the germline V gene. The V end was cut by 6 bases, the J end by 6 bases, with 18 bases between. The CDR3 extends over 13 amino acids. As DNA, the CDR3 is TGCAGCGTCGCACTCAGGGTTCAAGGCGAGCAGTACTTC. As protein: CSVALRVQGEQYF.

The rearrangement uses TRBV6-5 and TRBJ1-2, with TRBD1 matching over 10 bases. J was trimmed by 5 bases and V by 6 bases; bases with no gene match: 6. The germline gives CDR1 MNHEY, CDR2 SVGAGI. This CDR3 contains 14 residues. The CDR3 spells CASRTDRGSYGYTF. In nucleotides, the CDR3 is TGTGCCAGCAGAACGGACAGGGGGTCATATGGCTACACCTTC.

The rearrangement uses TRBV4-1 and TRBJ2-7, with D possibly being TRBD2 (5 bases). The CDR3 has 14 amino acids. V was pared by 6 bases and J by 6 bases, with 18 bases between. CDR1 is MGHRA, CDR2 YSYEKL, per germline. This CDR3 reads CASSPMEGRSEQYF. The CDR3 DNA is TGCGCCAGCAGTCCAATGGAAGGGAGAAGCGAGCAGTACTTC.

The chain couples TRBV5-1 to TRBJ2-3; 8 bases are shared with TRBD2. The length of the CDR3 is 17 residues. After removal of 3 bases from V and 2 bases from J, the junction contained 11 bases not matched to a gene. Germline V gene sequence: CDR1 SGHRS, CDR2 YFSETQ. Here the CDR3 reads CASSSGSSGKNTDTQYF. CDR3 nucleotides: TGCGCCAGCAGCTCCGGTAGTAGCGGGAAAAACACAGATACGCAGTATTTT.

This clone showed up just once. The genes are TRBV9 and TRBJ2-7, with D possibly matching TRBD1 (5 bases). The CDR3 extends over 14 amino acids. CDR1 is SGDLS, CDR2 YYNGEE, per germline. With 3 bases removed from V and 0 bases from J, the gap between germline ends came to 10 bases. The CDR3: CASSGAGYSYEQYF. The CDR3 bases are TGTGCCAGCAGCGGGGCAGGGTACTCCTACGAGCAGTACTTC.

The chain employs TRBV10-3 and TRBJ1-4; TRBD1 matches at 8 bases. The CDR3 has 13 amino acids. Germline values: CDR1 ENHRY, CDR2 SYGVKD. Trimming cost V 6 bases and J 5 bases; bases outside gene matches: 2. CDR3 loop: CAIRDRENEKLFF. DNA for the CDR3: TGTGCCATCAGGGACAGGGAAAATGAAAAACTGTTTTTT.

The DNA of the CDR3 is TGTGCCAGCAGCTCGGGGTGGAGCGGGAGGAGGGGCCTTCACCCCTACGAGCAGTACTTC. Amino acid sequence: CASSSGWSGRRGLHPYEQYF. The chain couples TRBV11-3 to TRBJ2-7; 9 positions match TRBD2. The ends lost 4 bases at V and 2 bases at J; junction bases unmatched: 21. Per the germline V gene, CDR1 is SGHNT and CDR2 is YENEEA. The CDR3 contains 20 residues.

The gene calls are TRBV3-1 (or the pseudogene TRBV3-2) and TRBJ2-5, with D tentatively TRBD1 (6 bases). Germline CDR1 LGHDT, CDR2 YNNKEL (reference sequence). The CDR3 is 14 residues long. V lost 1 base to trimming and J lost 6 bases, with 12 bases between them. The CDR3 coding sequence is TGTGCCAGCAGCCAAGGTCGACAGGCAAAGACCCAGTACTTC. Amino acids: CASSQGRQAKTQYF.

The chain carries TRBV10-1 and TRBJ1-1; D is possibly TRBD1 (5 bases). V was pared by 0 bases and J by 9 bases, with 14 bases between. CDR3 length: 14 residues. Looked up from germline, CDR1 is WNHNN and CDR2 is SYGVQD (reference sequence). CDR3: CASSESRDSTQAFF. Here the CDR3 DNA reads TGCGCCAGCAGTGAGTCTCGGGACTCAACTCAAGCTTTCTTT.

The genes are TRBV5-5 and TRBJ2-3, with TRBD2 as a possible D gene (5 bases). Germline assignment: CDR1 SGHKS and CDR2 YYEKEE (reference sequence). The ends were cut back, 4 bases at V and 1 base at J, with 13 bases in the middle. The CDR3 spans 15 residues. Here the CDR3 DNA reads TGTGCCAGCAGCCCCGTGTGGCGGGGCACAGATACGCAGTATTTT. It codes for CASSPVWRGTDTQYF.

The V call is TRBV19, the J call TRBJ1-3, with TRBD1 matching 10 bases. V shed 7 bases and J 4 bases; nucleotides not matched to a gene: 4. Germline CDR1 and CDR2: LNHDA and SQIVND (reference sequence). The CDR3 contains 14 residues. The CDR3 here is CASTDRGLGNTIYF. The CDR3 DNA reads as TGTGCCAGTACGGACAGGGGGTTAGGAAACACCATATATTTT.